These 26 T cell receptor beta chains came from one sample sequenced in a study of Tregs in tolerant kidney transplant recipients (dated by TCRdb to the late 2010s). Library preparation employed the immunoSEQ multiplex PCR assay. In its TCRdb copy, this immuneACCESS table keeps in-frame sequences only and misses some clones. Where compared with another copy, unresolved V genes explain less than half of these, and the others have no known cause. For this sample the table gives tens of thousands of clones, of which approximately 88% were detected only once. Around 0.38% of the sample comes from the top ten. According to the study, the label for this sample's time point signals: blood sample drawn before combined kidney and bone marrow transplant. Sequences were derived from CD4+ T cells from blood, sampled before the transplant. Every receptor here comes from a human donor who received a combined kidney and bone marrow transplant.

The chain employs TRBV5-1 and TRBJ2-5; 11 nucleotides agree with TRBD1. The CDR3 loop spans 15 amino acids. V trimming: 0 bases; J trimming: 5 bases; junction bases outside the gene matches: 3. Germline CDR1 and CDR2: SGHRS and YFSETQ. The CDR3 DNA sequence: TGCGCCAGCAGCTTGGGGACAGGGGGCACGGAGACCCAGTACTTC. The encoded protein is CASSLGTGGTETQYF.

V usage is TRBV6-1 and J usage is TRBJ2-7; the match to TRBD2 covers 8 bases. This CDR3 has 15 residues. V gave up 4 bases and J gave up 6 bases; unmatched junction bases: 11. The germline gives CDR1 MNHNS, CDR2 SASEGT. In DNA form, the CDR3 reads TGTGCCAGCAGTGCTAGGAGTAGCGGGAAATTCGAGCAGTACTTC. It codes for CASSARSSGKFEQYF.

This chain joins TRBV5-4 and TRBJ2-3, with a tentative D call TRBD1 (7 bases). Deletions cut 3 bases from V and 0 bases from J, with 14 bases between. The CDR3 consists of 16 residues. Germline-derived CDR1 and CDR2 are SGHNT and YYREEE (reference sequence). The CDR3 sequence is CASSSSTGRSTDTQYF. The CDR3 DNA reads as TGTGCCAGCAGCTCCTCGACAGGGAGGAGCACAGATACGCAGTATTTT.

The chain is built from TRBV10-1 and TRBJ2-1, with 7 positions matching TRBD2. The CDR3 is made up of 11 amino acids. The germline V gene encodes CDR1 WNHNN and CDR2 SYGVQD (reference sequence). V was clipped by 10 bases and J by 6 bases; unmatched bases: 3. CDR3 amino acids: CATREVNEQFF. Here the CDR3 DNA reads TGCGCCACCCGGGAGGTCAATGAGCAGTTCTTC.

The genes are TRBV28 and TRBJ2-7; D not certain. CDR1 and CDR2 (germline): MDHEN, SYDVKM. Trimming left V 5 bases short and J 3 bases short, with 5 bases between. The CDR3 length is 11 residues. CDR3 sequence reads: CASSPFYEQYF. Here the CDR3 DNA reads TGTGCCAGCAGTCCTTTCTACGAGCAGTACTTC.

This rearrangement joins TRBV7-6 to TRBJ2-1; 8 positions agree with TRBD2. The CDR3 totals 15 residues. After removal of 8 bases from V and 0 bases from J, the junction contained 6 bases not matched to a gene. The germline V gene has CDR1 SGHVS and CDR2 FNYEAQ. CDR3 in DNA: TGTGCCAGCGGGATAGCGGGAAGCTCCTACAATGAGCAGTTCTTC. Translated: CASGIAGSSYNEQFF.

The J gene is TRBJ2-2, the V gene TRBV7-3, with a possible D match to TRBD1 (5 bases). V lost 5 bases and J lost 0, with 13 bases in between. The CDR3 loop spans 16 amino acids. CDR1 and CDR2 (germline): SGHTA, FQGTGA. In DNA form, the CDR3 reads TGTGCCAGCAGCCCCCGCAGGGCGACGAACACCGGGGAGCTGTTTTTT. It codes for CASSPRRATNTGELFF.

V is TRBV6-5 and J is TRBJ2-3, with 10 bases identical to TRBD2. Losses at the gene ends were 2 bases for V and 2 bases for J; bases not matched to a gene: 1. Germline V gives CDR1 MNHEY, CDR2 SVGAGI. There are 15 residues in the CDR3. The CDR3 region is CASSYLAGATDTQYF. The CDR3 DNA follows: TGTGCCAGCAGTTACCTAGCGGGAGCCACAGATACGCAGTATTTT.

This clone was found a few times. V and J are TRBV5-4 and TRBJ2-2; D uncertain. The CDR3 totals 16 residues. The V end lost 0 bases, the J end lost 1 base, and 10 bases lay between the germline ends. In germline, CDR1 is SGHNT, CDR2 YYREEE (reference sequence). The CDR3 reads CASSLGALQNTGELFF. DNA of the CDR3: TGTGCCAGCAGCTTGGGGGCACTCCAGAACACCGGGGAGCTGTTTTTT.

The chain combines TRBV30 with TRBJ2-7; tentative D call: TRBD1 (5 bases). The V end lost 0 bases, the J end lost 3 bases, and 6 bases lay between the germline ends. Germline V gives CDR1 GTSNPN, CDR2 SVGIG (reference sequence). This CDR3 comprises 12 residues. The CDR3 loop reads CAWSVDSYEQYF. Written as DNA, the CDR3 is TGTGCCTGGAGTGTCGACAGCTACGAGCAGTACTTC.

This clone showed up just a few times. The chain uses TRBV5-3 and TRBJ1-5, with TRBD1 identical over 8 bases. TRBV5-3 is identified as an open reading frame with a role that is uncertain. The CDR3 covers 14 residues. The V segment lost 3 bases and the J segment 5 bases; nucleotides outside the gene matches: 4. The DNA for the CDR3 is TGTGCCAGAAGCTCAGACAGGGGTGATCAGCCCCAGCATTTT. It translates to CARSSDRGDQPQHF.

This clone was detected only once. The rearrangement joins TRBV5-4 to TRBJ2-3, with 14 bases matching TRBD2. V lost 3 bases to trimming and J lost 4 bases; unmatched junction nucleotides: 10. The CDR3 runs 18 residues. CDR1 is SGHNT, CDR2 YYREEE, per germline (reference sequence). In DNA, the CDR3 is TGTGCCAGCAGCTCCCAACCAAGGGGACTAGCGGGAGCAGATACGCAGTATTTT. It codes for CASSSQPRGLAGADTQYF.

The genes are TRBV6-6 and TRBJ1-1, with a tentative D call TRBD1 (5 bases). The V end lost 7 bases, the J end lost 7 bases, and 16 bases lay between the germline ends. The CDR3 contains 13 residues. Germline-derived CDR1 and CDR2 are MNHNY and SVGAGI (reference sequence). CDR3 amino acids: CASKVDSSLEAFF. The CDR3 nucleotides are TGTGCCAGCAAGGTCGACAGTTCTCTTGAAGCTTTCTTT.

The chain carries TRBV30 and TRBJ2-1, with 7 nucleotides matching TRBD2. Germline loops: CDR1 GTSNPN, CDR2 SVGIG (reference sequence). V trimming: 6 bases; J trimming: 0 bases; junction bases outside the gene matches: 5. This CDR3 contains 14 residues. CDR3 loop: CACRRESSYNEQFF. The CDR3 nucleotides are TGTGCCTGTAGGCGGGAGAGCTCCTACAATGAGCAGTTCTTC.

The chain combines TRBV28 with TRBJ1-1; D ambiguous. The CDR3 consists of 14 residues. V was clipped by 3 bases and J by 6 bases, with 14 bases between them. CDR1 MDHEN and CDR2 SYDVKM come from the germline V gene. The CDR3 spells CASSFPQWEAEAFF. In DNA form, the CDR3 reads TGTGCCAGCAGTTTTCCGCAATGGGAGGCTGAAGCTTTCTTT.

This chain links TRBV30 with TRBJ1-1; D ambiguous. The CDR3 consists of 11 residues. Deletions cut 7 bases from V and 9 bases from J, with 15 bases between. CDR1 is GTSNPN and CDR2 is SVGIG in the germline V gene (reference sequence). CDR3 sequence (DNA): TGTGCCTCCTCAGTTGACATCCAAGCTTTCTTT. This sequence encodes CASSVDIQAFF.

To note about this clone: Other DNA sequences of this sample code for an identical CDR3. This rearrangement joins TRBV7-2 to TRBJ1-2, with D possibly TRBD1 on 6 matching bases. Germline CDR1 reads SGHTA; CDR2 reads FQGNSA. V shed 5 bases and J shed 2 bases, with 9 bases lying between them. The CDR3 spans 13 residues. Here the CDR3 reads CASSPDRNYGYTF. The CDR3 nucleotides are TGTGCCAGCAGCCCTGACAGGAACTATGGCTACACCTTC.

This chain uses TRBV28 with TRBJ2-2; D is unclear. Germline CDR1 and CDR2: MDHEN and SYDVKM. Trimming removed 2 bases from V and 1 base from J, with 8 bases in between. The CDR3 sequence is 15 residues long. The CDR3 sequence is CASSLHGLNTGELFF. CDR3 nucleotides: TGTGCCAGCAGTTTACACGGGTTGAACACCGGGGAGCTGTTTTTT.

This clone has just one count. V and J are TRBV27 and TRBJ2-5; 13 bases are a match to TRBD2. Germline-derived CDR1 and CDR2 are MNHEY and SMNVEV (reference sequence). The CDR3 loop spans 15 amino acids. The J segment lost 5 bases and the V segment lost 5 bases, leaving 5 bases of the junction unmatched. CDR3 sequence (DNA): TGTGCCAGCAGTATCAGGACTAGCGGGAGCGAGACCCAGTACTTC. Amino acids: CASSIRTSGSETQYF.

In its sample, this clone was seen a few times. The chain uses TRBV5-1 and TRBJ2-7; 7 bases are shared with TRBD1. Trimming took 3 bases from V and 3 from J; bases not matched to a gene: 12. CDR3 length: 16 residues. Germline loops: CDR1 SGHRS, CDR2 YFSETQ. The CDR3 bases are TGCGCCAGCAGCTCGGAGGACGGACAGGCCTACTACGAGCAGTACTTC. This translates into CASSSEDGQAYYEQYF.

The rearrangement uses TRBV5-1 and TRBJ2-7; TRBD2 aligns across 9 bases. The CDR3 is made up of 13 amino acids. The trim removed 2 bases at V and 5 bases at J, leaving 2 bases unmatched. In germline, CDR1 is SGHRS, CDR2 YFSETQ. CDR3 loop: CASSFSGSHEQYF. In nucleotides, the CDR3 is TGCGCCAGCAGCTTTAGCGGGAGTCACGAGCAGTACTTC.

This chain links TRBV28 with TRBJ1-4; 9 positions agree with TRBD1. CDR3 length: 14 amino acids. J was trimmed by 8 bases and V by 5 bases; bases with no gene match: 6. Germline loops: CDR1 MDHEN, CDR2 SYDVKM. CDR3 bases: TGTGCCAGCAGTCAAACGGGACAGGGAGAAAAACTGTTTTTT. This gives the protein CASSQTGQGEKLFF.

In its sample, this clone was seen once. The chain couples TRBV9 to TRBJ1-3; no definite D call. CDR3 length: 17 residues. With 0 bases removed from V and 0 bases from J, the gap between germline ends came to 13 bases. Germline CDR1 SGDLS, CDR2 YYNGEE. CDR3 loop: CASSVGGTTISGNTIYF. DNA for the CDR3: TGTGCCAGCAGCGTAGGAGGAACGACCATCTCTGGAAACACCATATATTTT.

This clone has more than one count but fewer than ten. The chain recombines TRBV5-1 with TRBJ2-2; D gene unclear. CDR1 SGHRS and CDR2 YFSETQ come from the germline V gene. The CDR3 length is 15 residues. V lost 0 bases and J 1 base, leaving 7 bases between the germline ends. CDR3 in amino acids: CASSLGQKNTGELFF. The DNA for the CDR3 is TGCGCCAGCAGCTTGGGACAAAAGAACACCGGGGAGCTGTTTTTT.

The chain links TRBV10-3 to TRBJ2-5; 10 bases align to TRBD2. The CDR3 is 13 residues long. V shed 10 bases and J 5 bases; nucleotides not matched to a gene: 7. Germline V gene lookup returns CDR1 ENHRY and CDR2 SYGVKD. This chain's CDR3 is CASKREGVETQYF. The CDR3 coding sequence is TGTGCCAGCAAGCGGGAGGGGGTGGAGACCCAGTACTTC.

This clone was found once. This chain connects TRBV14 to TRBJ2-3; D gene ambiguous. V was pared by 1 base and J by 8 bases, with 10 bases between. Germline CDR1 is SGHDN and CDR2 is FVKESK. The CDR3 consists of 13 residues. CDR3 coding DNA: TGTGCCAGCAGCCAAGCTCAGGCCGCTACGCAGTATTTT. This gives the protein CASSQAQAATQYF.